This TCR beta chain was recovered during a study of shared clonotypes between healthy human individuals. Notes on the study in general: Shared across four donors were around 4.7% of the naive CD4 clonotypes.

Into CD45RA+ naive and CD45RA-negative memory subsets, the CD4+ cells were split. About this clone itself: Its target is not known.

V was pared by 1 base and J by 5 bases, with 12 bases between. This CDR3 is 15 amino acids long. Germline values: CDR1 SGHRS, CDR2 YFSETQ. Clones were read by immunoSEQ multiplex PCR, and TCRdb kept only the in-frame ones, dropping some. The sample has 1.6 million or so clones; just under 99% are singletons. This receptor was identified in a man younger than 45 in good health. Sequenced: naive CD4+ T cells sorted from blood. The subset is: CD45RA+ positively selected. This chain joins TRBV5-1 and TRBJ2-2; D is perhaps TRBD1 or TRBD2 (6 bases each). CDR3 loop: CASSLFGGQTGELFF. The CDR3 nucleotides are TGCGCCAGCAGCTTGTTTGGGGGGCAGACCGGGGAGCTGTTTTTT.